Below are 22 T cell receptor beta chains sequenced from a single sample in a study of blood T cell repertoires in COVID-19. Sequenced by immunoSEQ multiplex PCR; TCRdb stores in-frame clones only, minus some. The sample has over 65,000 clones, about nine tenths seen once. The sample consisted of peripheral blood. These receptor sequences come from a human donor in a cohort sampled during active COVID-19.

The chain recombines TRBV3-1 (or the pseudogene TRBV3-2) with TRBJ2-5; a possible D gene is TRBD2 (5 bases). The ends were cut back, 8 bases at V and 4 bases at J, with 11 bases in the middle. From germline, CDR1 is LGHDT and CDR2 YNNKEL (reference sequence). The CDR3 is 12 amino acids. The CDR3 loop is CASRTEGETQYF. Here the CDR3 DNA reads TGTGCCAGCCGAACCGAGGGAGAGACCCAGTACTTC.

The rearrangement links TRBV5-1 to TRBJ2-3; tentatively, D is TRBD2 (6 bases). Between the trimmed V and J ends, which lost 4 bases and 6 bases, there was a span of 9 bases. Germline CDR1 SGHRS, CDR2 YFSETQ. The CDR3 length is 12 residues. The CDR3 loop is CASSLSGDTQYF. The CDR3 DNA follows: TGCGCCAGCAGCCTGAGCGGGGATACGCAGTATTTT.

V usage is TRBV7-6 and J usage is TRBJ1-1; 9 positions agree with TRBD1. The CDR3 is 14 amino acids. Trimming took 5 bases from V and 12 from J; bases not matched to a gene: 13. CDR1 is SGHVS, CDR2 FNYEAQ, per germline. CDR3 loop: CASSPRVGQGMTFF. In DNA form, the CDR3 reads TGTGCCAGCAGCCCACGAGTAGGACAGGGGATGACTTTCTTT.

The chain couples TRBV7-9 to TRBJ2-3, with D uncertain. The length of the CDR3 is 15 residues. Germline V gene sequence: CDR1 SEHNR, CDR2 FQNEAQ (reference sequence). With 2 bases removed from V and 2 bases from J, the gap between germline ends came to 11 bases. The CDR3, as DNA: TGTGCCAGCAGCTTAAATAAGGTAGCCACAGATACGCAGTATTTT. It codes for CASSLNKVATDTQYF.

The J gene is TRBJ2-7, the V gene TRBV9; 10 positions match TRBD2. Germline V gene lookup returns CDR1 SGDLS and CDR2 YYNGEE. CDR3 length: 15 amino acids. With 3 bases clipped from V and 6 bases from J, the junction kept 9 bases outside the gene matches. This CDR3 is CASSAVSGGAVEQYF. The DNA of the CDR3 is TGTGCCAGCAGCGCCGTCAGCGGGGGGGCGGTCGAGCAGTACTTC.

The V call is TRBV19, the J call TRBJ1-1; TRBD1 aligns across 7 bases. The germline V gene encodes CDR1 LNHDA and CDR2 SQIVND (reference sequence). The CDR3 runs 14 residues. With 7 bases clipped from V and 0 bases from J, the junction kept 5 bases outside the gene matches. The CDR3, as DNA: TGTGCCAGTAAGGGACAGACTATGAACACTGAAGCTTTCTTT. This gives the protein CASKGQTMNTEAFF.

V gene TRBV19 combines with J gene TRBJ2-7, with a weak D call TRBD2 (6 bases). Germline V gives CDR1 LNHDA, CDR2 SQIVND (reference sequence). This CDR3 has 16 residues. Trimming pared 1 base from V and 3 bases from J, leaving 16 bases between. CDR3 sequence reads: CASSIVSGTGDYEQYF. The CDR3 region has the DNA TGTGCCAGTAGTATAGTTTCGGGGACGGGAGACTACGAGCAGTACTTC.

The chain is built from TRBV3-1 (or the pseudogene TRBV3-2) and TRBJ1-2; D unresolved. Trimming took off 6 bases at V and 7 bases at J, with 12 bases between the two ends. CDR3 length equals 12 residues. Germline-derived CDR1 and CDR2 are LGHDT and YNNKEL (reference sequence). Here the CDR3 reads CASSPPGSGYTF. The CDR3 region has the DNA TGTGCCAGCAGTCCTCCAGGTAGTGGCTACACCTTC.

The chain couples TRBV3-1 (or the pseudogene TRBV3-2) to TRBJ1-1, with D tentatively TRBD1 (5 bases). The CDR3 is made up of 13 amino acids. V shed 7 bases and J shed 8 bases, with 17 bases lying between them. In germline, CDR1 is LGHDT, CDR2 YNNKEL (reference sequence). This CDR3 is CASNRPPGKEAFF. CDR3 nucleotides: TGTGCCAGCAACCGGCCGCCAGGGAAGGAAGCTTTCTTT.

The V and J genes are TRBV20-1 and TRBJ2-7; D possibly corresponds to TRBD1 (5 bases). V gave up 3 bases and J gave up 6 bases, with 9 bases separating them. This CDR3 is 11 amino acids long. Germline V CDR1 and CDR2: DFQATT, SNEGSKA (reference sequence). The CDR3 nucleotides read TGCAGTGCTAGTATGGGGCTCGAGCAGTACTTC. It translates to CSASMGLEQYF.

The CDR3 here is CASSRFRGTGTEDSGNTIYF. The CDR3 DNA is TGTGCCAGTAGTCGCTTCCGCGGGACAGGGACGGAAGACTCTGGAAACACCATATATTTT. The chain links TRBV19 to TRBJ1-3, with TRBD1 matching over 9 bases. Looked up from germline, CDR1 is LNHDA and CDR2 is SQIVND (reference sequence). V trimming: 5 bases; J trimming: 0 bases; junction bases outside the gene matches: 17. The CDR3 consists of 20 residues.

The genes are TRBV7-9 and TRBJ2-5; tentative D call: TRBD2 (6 bases). V was pared by 4 bases and J by 5 bases, with 11 bases between. The CDR3 consists of 13 residues. Germline-derived CDR1 and CDR2 are SEHNR and FQNEAQ (reference sequence). Written as DNA, the CDR3 is TGTGCCAGCAGCTCGACGGAGGGGGAGACCCAGTACTTC. This encodes CASSSTEGETQYF.

The rearrangement joins TRBV6-6 to TRBJ2-1, with 8 bases aligning to TRBD2. Germline-derived CDR1 and CDR2 are MNHNY and SVGAGI (reference sequence). The CDR3 covers 15 residues. After removal of 5 bases from V and 4 bases from J, the junction contained 7 bases not matched to a gene. The CDR3 spells CASSHVTSGYNEQFF. CDR3 DNA sequence: TGTGCCAGCAGTCATGTCACTAGCGGTTACAATGAGCAGTTCTTC.

V is TRBV3-1 (or the pseudogene TRBV3-2) and J is TRBJ1-2; the match to TRBD1 covers 7 bases. The CDR3 spans 16 residues. The V segment lost 1 base and the J segment 4 bases; nucleotides outside the gene matches: 9. CDR1 is LGHDT and CDR2 is YNNKEL in the germline V gene (reference sequence). For the CDR3, the DNA is TGTGCCAGCAGCCAAGCTGGGACAGTCGGTACCTATGGCTACACCTTC. Translated, it gives CASSQAGTVGTYGYTF.

The chain combines TRBV25-1 with TRBJ1-5; D unresolved. The CDR3 length is 13 residues. V was cut by 3 bases and J by 5 bases, with 8 bases left in between. Germline loops: CDR1 MGHDK, CDR2 SYGVNS. Written as DNA, the CDR3 is TGTGCCAGCAGTGAGAGGCTAGATCAGCCCCAGCATTTT. Residues: CASSERLDQPQHF.

V is TRBV19 and J is TRBJ1-1; no reliable D call. CDR1 is LNHDA and CDR2 is SQIVND in the germline V gene (reference sequence). V was pared by 6 bases and J by 2 bases, with 7 bases between. The CDR3 loop spans 12 amino acids. CDR3: CASRLTNTEAFF. The CDR3 bases are TGTGCCAGTAGGCTCACTAACACTGAAGCTTTCTTT.

The rearrangement joins TRBV21-1 to TRBJ2-1; TRBD2 is taken as the D call from the table, unchecked against the DNA. TRBV21-1 is termed a pseudogene. The CDR3 is 14 amino acids. The CDR3 bases are TGTGCCAGCAGCAAAGGAGCCCTATTACTCCCCGAATTCTTC. Translation: CASSKGALLLPEFF.

The chain couples TRBV9 to TRBJ2-2; maybe TRBD1 (6 bases). The V end was cut by 6 bases, the J end by 2 bases, with 11 bases between. The CDR3 loop spans 14 amino acids. Germline CDR1 SGDLS, CDR2 YYNGEE. CDR3 residues: CASNPGHNTGELFF. The CDR3 region has the DNA TGTGCCAGCAACCCGGGACACAACACCGGGGAGCTGTTTTTT.

The chain combines TRBV6-5 with TRBJ2-7; 8 bases agree with TRBD2. There are 14 residues in the CDR3. Germline V gene sequence: CDR1 MNHEY, CDR2 SVGAGI. Trimming removed 8 bases from V and 3 bases from J; junction bases left unmatched: 9. The CDR3 DNA reads TGTGCCAGCTCCCGGGGGGGGCTGGGCTACGAGCAGTACTTC. Its protein product is CASSRGGLGYEQYF.

The V gene is TRBV6-6, the J gene TRBJ1-3; perhaps TRBD1 as D (6 bases). The CDR3 length is 15 residues. V dropped 5 bases and J dropped 3 bases, with 14 bases sitting between them. The germline gives CDR1 MNHNY, CDR2 SVGAGI (reference sequence). CDR3 DNA sequence: TGTGCCAGCAGTATACAGGGCGTAGGTGGAAACACCATATATTTT. Its translation is CASSIQGVGGNTIYF.

The DNA of the CDR3 is TGTGCCACCAGCAGAGACGGGACAGGGGACGAAAAACTGTTTTTT. Translation: CATSRDGTGDEKLFF. The chain carries TRBV15 and TRBJ1-4; TRBD1 agrees at 10 bases. J lost 8 bases, V lost 0 bases, and 3 bases had no gene match. This CDR3 has 15 amino acids. Germline V CDR1 and CDR2: LNHNV, YYDKDF (reference sequence). Full variable domain (remainder filled in from reference TRBV15 and TRBJ1-4): DAMVIQNPRYQVTQFGKPVTLSCSQTLNHNVMYWYQQKSSQAPKLLFHYYDKDFNNEADTPDNFQSRRPNTSFCFLDIRSPGLGDTAMYLCATSRDGTGDEKLFFGSGTQLSVL.

The genes are TRBV30 and TRBJ1-5; 9 nucleotides line up with TRBD1. The CDR3 is 15 amino acids. With V trimmed by 0 bases and J by 4 bases, 4 bases remained unmatched. Germline assignment: CDR1 GTSNPN and CDR2 SVGIG (reference sequence). CDR3 in amino acids: CAWSVGDRVNQPQHF. CDR3 nucleotides: TGTGCCTGGAGTGTGGGGGACAGGGTTAATCAGCCCCAGCATTTT.